This TCR beta chain is drawn from a study of cytomegalovirus exposure and HLA in healthy donors. Study outcomes and limitations: Cytomegalovirus-associated TCR beta chains were listed, numbering more than 150. Later analysis found that TCR beta chains associated with HLA were more clonally expanded than other, equally common chains. Reports state that TCR beta sequences accurately predicted most subjects' HLA-A and HLA-B alleles.

As regards this clone: Its antigen is as yet unknown.

PCR was performed using 60 Vbeta and 13 Jbeta primers. Profiling relied on immunoSEQ multiplex PCR, and the TCRdb table lists in-frame clones only, not all of them. Its table lists around 140,000 clones. Germline lookup yields CDR1 SGHKS and CDR2 YYEKEE (reference sequence). The CDR3 is 17 amino acids. J lost 1 base, V lost 4 bases, and 10 bases had no gene match. The origin of this receptor is a woman in her fifties or sixties in good health and CMV-seronegative. The specimen sequenced was PBMCs. V usage is TRBV5-5 and J usage is TRBJ2-1; 8 bases map to TRBD1. For the CDR3, the DNA is TGTGCCAGCAGCCTCGGACCCGGACAGGGTTCCTACAATGAGCAGTTCTTC. Residues: CASSLGPGQGSYNEQFF.